Following are 29 T cell receptor beta chains from one sample sequenced in a study of shared clonotypes between healthy human individuals. Terminally differentiated effector memory CD45RA+ cells were excluded from the naive CD8 cells, which were CD45RO-negative and positively selected for CCR7. Profiling relied on immunoSEQ multiplex PCR, and the TCRdb table lists in-frame clones only, not all of them. This sample has 2 million to 2.5 million clones, with about 95% found just once. Sequencing was performed on naive CD8+ T cells sorted from blood. All receptors come from a man between 18 and 29 years old in good health.

The rearrangement joins TRBV19 to TRBJ1-1; 8 bases fit TRBD1. From germline, CDR1 is LNHDA and CDR2 SQIVND (reference sequence). The CDR3 consists of 13 residues. Germline trimming cut 5 bases from V and 4 bases from J; bases unmatched to any gene: 3. CDR3 in DNA: TGTGCCAGTAGTCATACAGGGGGCACTGAAGCTTTCTTT. It codes for CASSHTGGTEAFF.

The V gene is TRBV11-2, the J gene TRBJ2-2; 8 bases agree with TRBD1. The germline V gene encodes CDR1 SGHAT and CDR2 FQNNGV. V gave up 10 bases and J gave up 6 bases; unmatched junction bases: 4. This CDR3 has 12 amino acids. The CDR3 DNA follows: TGTGCCAACACAGGGGGGCCCGGGGAGCTGTTTTTT. Translated, it gives CANTGGPGELFF.

The CDR3 protein is CASEGPSGSDTDTQYF. CDR3 nucleotides: TGTGCCAGCGAAGGTCCTAGCGGGAGTGACACAGATACGCAGTATTTT. J is TRBJ2-3 and V is TRBV2, with TRBD2 matching 10 bases. The germline V gene encodes CDR1 SNHLY and CDR2 FYNNEI. The CDR3 is 16 amino acids. V lost 8 bases and J lost 2; bases outside the gene matches: 10.

This chain connects TRBV18 to TRBJ2-3, with TRBD2 matching 12 bases. The CDR3 runs 18 residues. Per germline, CDR1 KGHSH and CDR2 LQKENI. V lost 5 bases and J lost 2; bases outside the gene matches: 11. The CDR3 DNA reads TGTGCCAGCTCATATGGACTAGCGGGGACTTATCACACAGATACGCAGTATTTT. Protein product: CASSYGLAGTYHTDTQYF.

In DNA form, the CDR3 reads TGTGCCAGCAGCTCCACAGGGGGCTTCTCCTATGGCTACACCTTC. This translates into CASSSTGGFSYGYTF. The J gene is TRBJ1-2, the V gene TRBV14, with 9 bases aligning to TRBD1. The junction had 8 bases not matched to a gene; V was cut back by 5 bases and J by 4 bases. The CDR3 extends over 15 amino acids. Per germline, CDR1 SGHDN and CDR2 FVKESK.

Concerning this clone itself: Other DNA sequences within the sample encode an identical CDR3. This chain uses TRBV11-2 with TRBJ2-7; D uncertain. The CDR3 is 13 amino acids. The germline CDR1 and CDR2 sequences are SGHAT and FQNNGV. V lost 0 bases to trimming and J lost 2 bases, with 5 bases between them. Here the CDR3 DNA reads TGTGCCAGCAGCTTAGAGGTCACCTACGAGCAGTACTTC. Its translation: CASSLEVTYEQYF. Drawing the rest from reference TRBV11-2 and TRBJ2-7, the complete variable domain is EAGVAQSPRYKIIEKRQSVAFWCNPISGHATLYWYQQILGQGPKLLIQFQNNGVVDDSQLPKDRFSAERLKGVDSTLKIQPAKLEDSAVYLCASSLEVTYEQYFGPGTRLTVT.

The rearrangement joins TRBV27 to TRBJ2-1; unclear D gene. CDR3 length: 13 amino acids. V lost 6 bases, J lost 8 bases, and 14 bases lay in between. Germline V CDR1 and CDR2: MNHEY, SMNVEV (reference sequence). CDR3 protein: CASRERGFDEQFF. CDR3 DNA: TGTGCCAGCAGGGAGAGAGGTTTCGATGAGCAGTTCTTC.

The J gene is TRBJ1-2, the V gene TRBV14; TRBD1 matches at 7 bases. This CDR3 is 16 amino acids long. V shed 4 bases and J 4 bases; nucleotides not matched to a gene: 12. CDR1 is SGHDN, CDR2 FVKESK, per germline. DNA of the CDR3: TGTGCCAGCAGCCCCGGCGGGTCAGGGGGTATCTATGGCTACACCTTC. Residues: CASSPGGSGGIYGYTF.

In regard to this clone: Relative to the germline gene, one junction end is altered; a read error may explain this. Other nucleotide sequences in the sample specify the same CDR3. This chain links TRBV7-7 with TRBJ2-7, with D perhaps matching TRBD1 (6 bases). The CDR3 is 13 amino acids. Germline V CDR1 and CDR2: SSHAT, FNYEAQ (reference sequence). CDR3: CASSLGRGYEQYF. In nucleotides, the CDR3 is TGTGCTAGCAGCTTGGGCAGGGGCTACGAGCAGTACTTC.

CDR3 region: CASSDVPGPYNEQFF. The CDR3, as DNA: TGTGCCAGCAGTGACGTGCCGGGCCCCTACAATGAGCAGTTCTTC. The gene calls are TRBV6-4 and TRBJ2-1; no definite D call. Trimming left V 2 bases short and J 2 bases short, with 10 bases between. CDR3 length equals 15 residues. Germline CDR1 and CDR2: MRHNA and SNTAGT.

The V call is TRBV6-6, the J call TRBJ1-3; D perhaps matches TRBD1 (6 bases). This CDR3 comprises 12 residues. Germline V gives CDR1 MNHNY, CDR2 SVGAGI (reference sequence). Trimming shortened V by 10 bases and J by 4 bases, and 11 bases separated the two germline ends. CDR3 protein: CATPGVGNTIYF. The CDR3 nucleotides are TGTGCCACCCCAGGGGTCGGAAACACCATATATTTT.

This clone was observed once. The V gene is TRBV30, the J gene TRBJ1-4; D uncertain. CDR1 and CDR2 from the germline V gene are GTSNPN and SVGIG (reference sequence). Between the trimmed V and J ends, which lost 8 bases and 7 bases, there was a span of 11 bases. This CDR3 is 11 amino acids long. The CDR3 reads CAGGEGEKLFF. The CDR3 DNA reads as TGTGCCGGCGGGGAGGGTGAAAAACTGTTTTTT. Full variable domain (outside the CDR3, taken from reference TRBV30 and TRBJ1-4): SQTIHQWPATLVQPVGSPLSLECTVEGTSNPNLYWYRQAAGRGLQLLFYSVGIGQISSEVPQNLSASRPQDRQFILSSKKLLLSDSGFYLCAGGEGEKLFFGSGTQLSVL.

This chain connects TRBV11-2 to TRBJ2-7, with D possibly being TRBD1 or TRBD2 (5 bases each). Trimming stripped 2 bases from V and 1 base from J, with 12 bases between. This CDR3 region has 15 residues. The germline gives CDR1 SGHAT, CDR2 FQNNGV. CDR3 region: CASSLSPGRSYEQYF. The CDR3 nucleotides are TGTGCCAGCAGCTTATCCCCGGGACGGTCCTACGAGCAGTACTTC.

The CDR3 sequence: CASSPPASGSLQYF. For the CDR3, the DNA is TGTGCCAGCTCACCACCTGCTAGCGGGAGTTTGCAGTACTTC. The genes are TRBV18 and TRBJ2-7, with 10 bases aligning to TRBD2. Germline V gene sequence: CDR1 KGHSH, CDR2 LQKENI. Unmatched junction bases numbered 5, after V lost 0 bases and J lost 9 bases. CDR3 length: 14 residues.

Comments on this clone: The sample contains more than one DNA sequence encoding this CDR3. The rearrangement uses TRBV27 and TRBJ1-5; tentatively, D is TRBD1 (6 bases). The CDR3 has 16 amino acids. V was trimmed by 5 bases and J by 0 bases, leaving 14 bases between them. Germline CDR1 is MNHEY and CDR2 is SMNVEV (reference sequence). CDR3 protein: CASSPSSGDSNQPQHF. The CDR3 DNA follows: TGTGCCAGCAGTCCCTCATCAGGGGATAGCAATCAGCCCCAGCATTTT.

Concerning this clone itself: Given a much more abundant clone one base away, this may be a read error. The same CDR3 arises from other DNA sequences in this sample as well. The chain combines TRBV7-9 with TRBJ2-7; D remains unclear. V shed 1 base and J shed 5 bases, with 6 bases lying between them. There are 12 residues in the CDR3. Germline V lookup: CDR1 SEHNR, CDR2 FQNEAQ (reference sequence). The CDR3 DNA follows: TGTGCCAGCAGCTTAGGGGCCGACGAGCAGTACTTC. It codes for CASSLGADEQYF.

The genes are TRBV5-1 and TRBJ2-1, with D perhaps TRBD2 (6 bases). The CDR3 has 16 amino acids. Trimming removed 0 bases at V and 3 bases at J, with 13 bases between. Per the germline V gene, CDR1 is SGHRS and CDR2 is YFSETQ. The DNA of the CDR3 is TGCGCCAGCAGCTTGGCCTGGGGGGAAGGCTACAATGAGCAGTTCTTC. Translation: CASSLAWGEGYNEQFF. The full variable domain, rest sourced from reference TRBV5-1 and TRBJ2-1, is KAGVTQTPRYLIKTRGQQVTLSCSPISGHRSVSWYQQTPGQGLQFLFEYFSETQRNKGNFPGRFSGRQFSNSRSEMNVSTLELGDSALYLCASSLAWGEGYNEQFFGPGTRLTVL.

This chain joins TRBV4-1 and TRBJ2-5; weak D call: TRBD2 (6 bases). The CDR3 extends over 14 amino acids. Germline loops: CDR1 MGHRA, CDR2 YSYEKL. Trimming removed 0 bases from V and 4 bases from J, with 9 bases in between. The CDR3 DNA reads as TGCGCCAGCAGCCAAGACGGGAGCGGAGAGACCCAGTACTTC. It specifies CASSQDGSGETQYF.

The chain links TRBV7-8 to TRBJ2-3, with 12 bases aligning to TRBD2. Germline values: CDR1 SGHVS, CDR2 FQNEAQ. This CDR3 spans 16 amino acids. The junction had 6 bases not matched to a gene; V was cut back by 4 bases and J by 4 bases. The CDR3 region is CASSYGLAGMADTQYF. DNA for the CDR3: TGTGCCAGCAGCTACGGACTAGCGGGGATGGCAGATACGCAGTATTTT.

The chain has TRBV9 and TRBJ2-3; no firm D call. Trimming pared 0 bases from V and 1 base from J, leaving 15 bases between. The CDR3 runs to 17 residues. The germline V gene encodes CDR1 SGDLS and CDR2 YYNGEE. This chain's CDR3 is CASSVGYVEIGTDTQYF. The CDR3 nucleotides are TGTGCCAGCAGCGTAGGTTATGTGGAGATTGGCACAGATACGCAGTATTTT. Drawing the rest from reference TRBV9 and TRBJ2-3, the complete variable domain is DSGVTQTPKHLITATGQRVTLRCSPRSGDLSVYWYQQSLDQGLQFLIQYYNGEERAKGNILERFSAQQFPDLHSELNLSSLELGDSALYFCASSVGYVEIGTDTQYFGPGTRLTVL.

Turning to this clone: The same CDR3 is also encoded by other DNA sequences in this sample. This chain uses TRBV7-9 with TRBJ2-1; no definite D call. V was trimmed by 5 bases and J by 8 bases, leaving 7 bases between them. The CDR3 totals 11 residues. Per germline, CDR1 SEHNR and CDR2 FQNEAQ (reference sequence). CDR3 protein: CASSLDYEQFF. CDR3 bases: TGTGCCAGCAGCCTAGACTATGAGCAGTTCTTC.

V is TRBV14 and J is TRBJ2-7, with D possibly being TRBD2 (7 bases). V lost 4 bases, J lost 2 bases, and 18 bases lay in between. The CDR3 length is 16 residues. Germline V CDR1 and CDR2: SGHDN, FVKESK. CDR3: CASSPRGRGLPYEQYF. CDR3 nucleotides: TGTGCCAGCAGCCCCCGTGGGAGGGGGTTACCCTACGAGCAGTACTTC.

In regard to this clone: At the DNA level, this CDR3 is encoded by other sequences in the same sample as well. The V gene is TRBV13, the J gene TRBJ2-7; D is ambiguous. Germline CDR1 is PRHDT and CDR2 is FYEKMQ (reference sequence). The CDR3 spans 12 residues. The ends were cut back, 1 base at V and 1 base at J, with 2 bases in the middle. The CDR3 is CASSLDSYEQYF. The CDR3 DNA is TGTGCCAGCAGCTTAGATTCCTACGAGCAGTACTTC. The full variable domain, its missing parts supplied by reference TRBV13 and TRBJ2-7, is AAGVIQSPRHLIKEKRETATLKCYPIPRHDTVYWYQQGPGQDPQFLISFYEKMQSDKGSIPDRFSAQQFSDYHSELNMSSLELGDSALYFCASSLDSYEQYFGPGTRLTVT.

The V gene is TRBV19, the J gene TRBJ1-1; 9 bases are a match to TRBD1. CDR1 and CDR2 (germline): LNHDA, SQIVND (reference sequence). V lost 6 bases to trimming and J lost 5 bases; unmatched junction nucleotides: 10. The CDR3 length is 15 residues. The CDR3 sequence: CASRNPGQGVTEAFF. For the CDR3, the DNA is TGTGCCAGTAGGAATCCGGGACAGGGTGTAACTGAAGCTTTCTTT. The entire variable domain, with the rest obtained from reference TRBV19 and TRBJ1-1, is as follows: DGGITQSPKYLFRKEGQNVTLSCEQNLNHDAMYWYRQDPGQGLRLIYYSQIVNDFQKGDIAEGYSVSREKKESFPLTVTSAQKNPTAFYLCASRNPGQGVTEAFFGQGTRLTVV.

The gene calls are TRBV2 and TRBJ2-5; 7 positions agree with TRBD1. The CDR3 is 15 amino acids. V was clipped by 5 bases and J by 3 bases; unmatched bases: 9. Per the germline V gene, CDR1 is SNHLY and CDR2 is FYNNEI. The CDR3 region has the DNA TGTGCCAGCAGTTGGCTGGGGACAGCCAAAGAGACCCAGTACTTC. As protein: CASSWLGTAKETQYF.

The chain recombines TRBV27 with TRBJ1-2; TRBD1 aligns across 8 bases. The CDR3 has 14 residues. Germline V gene lookup returns CDR1 MNHEY and CDR2 SMNVEV (reference sequence). V lost 6 bases to trimming and J lost 7 bases; unmatched junction nucleotides: 10. CDR3 nucleotide sequence: TGTGCCAGCAGCTCCCGGGGACAGGTCCGTGGCTACACCTTC. Translating it yields CASSSRGQVRGYTF.

This clone was seen a single time. The sample carries other DNA sequences with the same CDR3. This chain uses TRBV30 with TRBJ2-2, with 11 bases lining up with TRBD2. The CDR3 has 17 amino acids. With 1 base clipped from V and 5 bases from J, the junction kept 9 bases outside the gene matches. Per germline, CDR1 GTSNPN and CDR2 SVGIG (reference sequence). The CDR3 reads CAWSGLASGRSTGELFF. The DNA of the CDR3 is TGTGCCTGGAGTGGACTCGCTAGCGGGAGGTCTACCGGGGAGCTGTTTTTT.

V usage is TRBV5-6 and J usage is TRBJ2-2; D gene unclear. V dropped 4 bases and J dropped 6 bases, with 10 bases sitting between them. This CDR3 comprises 13 residues. Germline assignment: CDR1 SGHDT and CDR2 YYEEEE. CDR3 loop: CASSPTLAGELFF. The CDR3 DNA follows: TGTGCCAGCAGCCCCACGTTGGCCGGGGAGCTGTTTTTT. Looking up the rest from reference TRBV5-6 and TRBJ2-2 gives the full variable domain: DAGVTQSPTHLIKTRGQQVTLRCSPKSGHDTVSWYQQALGQGPQFIFQYYEEEERQRGNFPDRFSGHQFPNYSSELNVNALLLGDSALYLCASSPTLAGELFFGEGSRLTVL.

V gene TRBV5-5 combines with J gene TRBJ2-7; D not resolved. The CDR3 is 12 residues long. The V gene's germline CDR1 is SGHKS and CDR2 YYEKEE (reference sequence). The V and J ends lost 3 bases and 6 bases respectively, with 10 bases between them. The CDR3 DNA reads as TGTGCCAGCAGCTGGCTGGGTTCCGAGCAGTACTTC. Translation: CASSWLGSEQYF. Filled out from reference TRBV5-5 and TRBJ2-7, the complete variable domain reads DAGVTQSPTHLIKTRGQQVTLRCSPISGHKSVSWYQQVLGQGPQFIFQYYEKEERGRGNFPDRFSARQFPNYSSELNVNALLLGDSALYLCASSWLGSEQYFGPGTRLTVT.